This T cell receptor beta chain was found in a study of chemoradiotherapy in HPV16-positive cancers. Trimming stripped 6 bases from V and 2 bases from J, with 14 bases between. The germline V gene has CDR1 SNHLY and CDR2 FYNNEI. This CDR3 spans 15 amino acids. The protocol was immunoSEQ multiplex PCR, while the TCRdb copy is restricted to in-frame clones and leaves out a portion. The sample yields roughly 2,200 clones, about four fifths seen once. The receptor's source is a human donor with HPV-associated anogenital cancer. The J gene is TRBJ1-5, the V gene TRBV2, with D uncertain. Sequencing used tumor tissue, obtained from a patient who underwent chemoradiotherapy. This chain's CDR3 is CASSLNYDRNQPQHF. CDR3 DNA: TGTGCCAGCAGCCTTAACTACGACCGCAATCAGCCCCAGCATTTT.